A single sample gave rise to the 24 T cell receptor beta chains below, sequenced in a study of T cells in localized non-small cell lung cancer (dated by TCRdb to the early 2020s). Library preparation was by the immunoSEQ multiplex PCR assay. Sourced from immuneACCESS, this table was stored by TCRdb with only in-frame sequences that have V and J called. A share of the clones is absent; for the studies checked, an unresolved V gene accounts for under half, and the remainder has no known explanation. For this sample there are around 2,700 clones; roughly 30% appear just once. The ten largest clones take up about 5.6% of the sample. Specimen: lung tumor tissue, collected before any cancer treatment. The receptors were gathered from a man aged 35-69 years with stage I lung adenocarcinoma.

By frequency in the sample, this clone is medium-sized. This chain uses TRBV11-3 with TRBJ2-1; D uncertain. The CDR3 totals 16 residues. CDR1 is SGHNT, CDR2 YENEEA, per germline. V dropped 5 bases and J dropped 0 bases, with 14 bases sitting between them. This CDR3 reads CASSALTSLSYNEQFF. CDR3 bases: TGTGCCAGCAGCGCCCTGACTTCCCTCTCCTACAATGAGCAGTTCTTC.

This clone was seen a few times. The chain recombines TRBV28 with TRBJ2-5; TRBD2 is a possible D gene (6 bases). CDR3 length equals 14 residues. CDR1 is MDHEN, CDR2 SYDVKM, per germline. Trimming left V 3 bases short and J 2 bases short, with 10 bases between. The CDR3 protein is CASSFSGWQETQYF. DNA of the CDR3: TGTGCCAGCAGTTTCAGCGGGTGGCAAGAGACCCAGTACTTC.

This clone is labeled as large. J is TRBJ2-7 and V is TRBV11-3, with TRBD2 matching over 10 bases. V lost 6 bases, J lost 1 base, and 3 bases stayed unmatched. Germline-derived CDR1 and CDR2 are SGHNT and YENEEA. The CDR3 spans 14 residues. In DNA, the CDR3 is TGTGCCAGCAGGGCTAGCGGGGGTTCCTACGAGCAGTACTTC. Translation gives CASRASGGSYEQYF.

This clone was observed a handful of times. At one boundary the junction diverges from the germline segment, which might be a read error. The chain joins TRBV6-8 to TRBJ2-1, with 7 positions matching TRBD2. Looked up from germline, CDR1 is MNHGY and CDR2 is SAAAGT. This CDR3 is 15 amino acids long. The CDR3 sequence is CAISVDAAGNNEQFF. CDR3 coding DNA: TGTGCCATCAGTGTTGATGCAGCGGGAAACAATGAGCAGTTCTTC.

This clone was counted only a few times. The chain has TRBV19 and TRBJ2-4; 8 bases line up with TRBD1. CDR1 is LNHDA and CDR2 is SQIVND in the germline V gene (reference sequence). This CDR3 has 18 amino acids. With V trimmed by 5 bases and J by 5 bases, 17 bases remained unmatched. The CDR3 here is CASSYEHDGQGSQNIQYF. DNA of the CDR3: TGTGCCAGTAGTTACGAACACGACGGACAGGGAAGCCAAAACATTCAGTACTTC.

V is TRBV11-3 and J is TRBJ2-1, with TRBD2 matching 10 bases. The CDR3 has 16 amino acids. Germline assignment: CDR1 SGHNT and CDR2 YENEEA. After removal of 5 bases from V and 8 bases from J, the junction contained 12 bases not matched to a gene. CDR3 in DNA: TGTGCCAGCAGCGCGAGAACAACTAGCGGGATTGATGAGCAGTTCTTC. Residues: CASSARTTSGIDEQFF.

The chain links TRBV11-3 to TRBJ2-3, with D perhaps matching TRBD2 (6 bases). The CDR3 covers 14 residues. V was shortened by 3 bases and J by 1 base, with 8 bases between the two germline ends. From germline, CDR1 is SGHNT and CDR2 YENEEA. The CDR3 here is CASSLASGTDTQYF. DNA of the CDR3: TGTGCCAGCAGCTTGGCTAGCGGCACAGATACGCAGTATTTT. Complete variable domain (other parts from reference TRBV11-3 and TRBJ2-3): EAGVVQSPRYKIIEKKQPVAFWCNPISGHNTLYWYLQNLGQGPELLIRYENEEAVDDSQLPKDRFSAERLKGVDSTLKIQPAELGDSAVYLCASSLASGTDTQYFGPGTRLTVL.

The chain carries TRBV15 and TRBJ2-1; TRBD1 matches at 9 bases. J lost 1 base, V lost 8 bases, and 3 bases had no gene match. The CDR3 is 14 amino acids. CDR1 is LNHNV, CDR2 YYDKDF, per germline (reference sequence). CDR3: CATEQGASYNEQFF. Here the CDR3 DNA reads TGTGCCACCGAACAGGGGGCTTCCTACAATGAGCAGTTCTTC.

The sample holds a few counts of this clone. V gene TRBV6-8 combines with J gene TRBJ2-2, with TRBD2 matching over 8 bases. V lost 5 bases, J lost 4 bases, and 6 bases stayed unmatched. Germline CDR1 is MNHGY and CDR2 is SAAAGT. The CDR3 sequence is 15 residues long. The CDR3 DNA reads TGTGCCAGCAGTATAGCGGGAACGGGCACCGGGGAGCTGTTTTTT. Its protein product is CASSIAGTGTGELFF.

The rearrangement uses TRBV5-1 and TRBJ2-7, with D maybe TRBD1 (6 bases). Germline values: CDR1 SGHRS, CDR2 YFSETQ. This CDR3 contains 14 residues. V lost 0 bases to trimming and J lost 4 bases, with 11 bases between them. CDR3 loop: CASSLELGAYEQYF. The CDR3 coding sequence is TGCGCCAGCAGCTTGGAACTGGGGGCGTACGAGCAGTACTTC.

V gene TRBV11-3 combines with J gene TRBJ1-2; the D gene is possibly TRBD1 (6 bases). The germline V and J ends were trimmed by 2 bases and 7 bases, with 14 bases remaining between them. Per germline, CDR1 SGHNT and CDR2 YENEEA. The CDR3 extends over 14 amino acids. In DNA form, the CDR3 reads TGTGCCAGCAGCTTATTGAGGGGGTCTGGTGGCTACACCTTC. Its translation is CASSLLRGSGGYTF.

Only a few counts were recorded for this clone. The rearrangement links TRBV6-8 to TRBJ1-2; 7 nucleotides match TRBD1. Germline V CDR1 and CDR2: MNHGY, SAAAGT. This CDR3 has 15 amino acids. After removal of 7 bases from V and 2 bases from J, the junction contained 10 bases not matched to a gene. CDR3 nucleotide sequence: TGTGCCAGCAAAAAACAGGGGATGGAGAACTATGGCTACACCTTC. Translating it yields CASKKQGMENYGYTF.

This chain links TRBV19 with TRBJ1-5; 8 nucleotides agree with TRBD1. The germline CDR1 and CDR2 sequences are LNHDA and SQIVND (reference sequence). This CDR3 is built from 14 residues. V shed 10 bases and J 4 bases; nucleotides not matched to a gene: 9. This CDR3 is CAIGPTGVNQPQHF. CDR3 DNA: TGTGCCATCGGTCCGACAGGGGTGAATCAGCCCCAGCATTTT. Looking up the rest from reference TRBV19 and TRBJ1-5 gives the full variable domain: DGGITQSPKYLFRKEGQNVTLSCEQNLNHDAMYWYRQDPGQGLRLIYYSQIVNDFQKGDIAEGYSVSREKKESFPLTVTSAQKNPTAFYLCAIGPTGVNQPQHFGDGTRLSIL.

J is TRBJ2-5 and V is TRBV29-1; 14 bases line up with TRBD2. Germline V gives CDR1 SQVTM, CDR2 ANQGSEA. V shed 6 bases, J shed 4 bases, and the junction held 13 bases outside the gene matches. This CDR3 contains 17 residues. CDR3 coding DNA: TGCAGCGTGGGGGGACTAGCGGGAGTAGGAGGAGGAGAGACCCAGTACTTC. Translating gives CSVGGLAGVGGGETQYF.

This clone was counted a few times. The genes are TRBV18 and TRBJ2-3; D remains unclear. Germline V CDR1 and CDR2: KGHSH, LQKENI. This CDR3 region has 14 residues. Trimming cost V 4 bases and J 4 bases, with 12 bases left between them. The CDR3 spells CASSLQTGPDTQYF. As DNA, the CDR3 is TGTGCCAGCTCACTACAGACCGGCCCAGATACGCAGTATTTT.

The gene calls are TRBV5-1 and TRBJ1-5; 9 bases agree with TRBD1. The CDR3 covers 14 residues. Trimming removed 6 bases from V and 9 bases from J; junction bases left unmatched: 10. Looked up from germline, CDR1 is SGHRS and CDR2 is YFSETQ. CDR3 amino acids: CASKPGQGRGPQHF. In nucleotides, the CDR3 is TGCGCCAGCAAACCGGGACAGGGAAGGGGGCCCCAGCATTTT.

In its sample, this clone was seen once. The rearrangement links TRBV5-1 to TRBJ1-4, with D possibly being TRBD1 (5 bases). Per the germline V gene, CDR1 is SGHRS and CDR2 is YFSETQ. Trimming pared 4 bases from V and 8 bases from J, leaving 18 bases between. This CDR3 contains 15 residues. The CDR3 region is CASSREQALAEKLFF. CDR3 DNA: TGCGCCAGCAGCAGAGAACAGGCTCTGGCAGAAAAACTGTTTTTT.

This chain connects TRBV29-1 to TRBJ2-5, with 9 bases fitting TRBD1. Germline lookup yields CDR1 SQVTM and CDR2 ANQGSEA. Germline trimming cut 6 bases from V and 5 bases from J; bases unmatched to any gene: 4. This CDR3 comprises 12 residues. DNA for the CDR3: TGCAGCGTGACAGGGGGGGAGGAGACCCAGTACTTC. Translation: CSVTGGEETQYF.

The CDR3 sequence is CASGSGRYNEQFF. The CDR3 DNA is TGTGCTAGTGGATCGGGGCGGTACAATGAGCAGTTCTTC. This sequence joins TRBV12-5 and TRBJ2-1; D possibly matches TRBD1 or TRBD2 (5 bases each). The germline CDR1 and CDR2 sequences are LGHNT and FRNRAP. The CDR3 covers 13 residues. V lost 6 bases and J 4 bases, leaving 10 bases between the germline ends.

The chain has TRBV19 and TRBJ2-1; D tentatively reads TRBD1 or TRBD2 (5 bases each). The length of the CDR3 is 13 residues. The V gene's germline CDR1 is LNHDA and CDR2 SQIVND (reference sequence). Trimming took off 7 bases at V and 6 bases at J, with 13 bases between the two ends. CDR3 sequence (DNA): TGTGCCAGTAAGGTGCCAGGGAGCAATGAGCAGTTCTTC. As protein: CASKVPGSNEQFF.

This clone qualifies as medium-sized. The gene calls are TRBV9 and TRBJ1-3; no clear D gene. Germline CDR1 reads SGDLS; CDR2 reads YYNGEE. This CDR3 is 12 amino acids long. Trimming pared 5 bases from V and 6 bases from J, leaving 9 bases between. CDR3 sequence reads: CASSSTENTIYF. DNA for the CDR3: TGTGCCAGCAGTTCCACGGAAAACACCATATATTTT.

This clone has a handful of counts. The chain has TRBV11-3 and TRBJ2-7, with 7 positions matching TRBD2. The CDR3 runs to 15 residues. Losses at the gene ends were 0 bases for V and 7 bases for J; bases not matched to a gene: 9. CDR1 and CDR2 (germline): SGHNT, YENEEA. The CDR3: CASSLDLSGAGEQYF. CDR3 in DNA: TGTGCCAGCAGCTTAGATCTGAGCGGGGCTGGGGAGCAGTACTTC.

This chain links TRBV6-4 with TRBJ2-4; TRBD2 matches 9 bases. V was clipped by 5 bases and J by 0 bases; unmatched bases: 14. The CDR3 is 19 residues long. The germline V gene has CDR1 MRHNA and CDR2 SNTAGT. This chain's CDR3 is CASSWLQREAKLAKNIQYF. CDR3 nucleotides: TGTGCCAGCAGTTGGCTTCAGCGGGAGGCAAAACTAGCCAAAAACATTCAGTACTTC.

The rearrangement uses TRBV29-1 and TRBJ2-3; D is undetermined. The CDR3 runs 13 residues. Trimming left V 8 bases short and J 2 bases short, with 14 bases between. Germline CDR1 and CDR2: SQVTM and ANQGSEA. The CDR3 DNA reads TGCAGCATCATCCCCCCATACACAGATACGCAGTATTTT. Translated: CSIIPPYTDTQYF.